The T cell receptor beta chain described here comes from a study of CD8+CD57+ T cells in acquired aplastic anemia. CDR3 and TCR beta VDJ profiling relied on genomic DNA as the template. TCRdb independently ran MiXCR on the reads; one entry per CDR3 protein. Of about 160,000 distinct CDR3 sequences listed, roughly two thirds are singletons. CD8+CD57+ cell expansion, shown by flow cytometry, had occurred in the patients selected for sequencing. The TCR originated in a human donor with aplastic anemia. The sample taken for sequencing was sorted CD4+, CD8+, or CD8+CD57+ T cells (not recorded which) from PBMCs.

The CDR3, as DNA: TGTGCCAGCAGCGGTCCGGGACAGGGGATGTCAGAGACCCAGTACTTC. This translates into CASSGPGQGMSETQYF. The chain is built from TRBV5-6 and TRBJ2-5; 10 nucleotides agree with TRBD1. Germline CDR1 and CDR2: SGHDT and YYEEEE. V was clipped by 4 bases and J by 4 bases; unmatched bases: 10. There are 16 residues in the CDR3.